Below, 15 T cell receptor beta chains from the same sample are listed, as sequenced in a study of T-cell reconstitution after alpha-beta-depleted transplantation in children. The TCRbeta library was prepared with unique molecular identifiers. TCRdb passed the PCR reads through MiXCR, listing each CDR3 protein once. The repertoire holds around 580,000 distinct CDR3 sequences, with 25% to 30% as singletons. The starting material was PBMCs, obtained before TCRalphabeta/CD19-depleted stem cell transplant. The receptors derive from a boy in the first two years of life with Wiskott-Aldrich syndrome, due to receive a stem cell transplant.

This clonotype has more than one count but fewer than ten. The V call is TRBV5-1, the J call TRBJ2-3; the match to TRBD1 covers 8 bases. This CDR3 comprises 16 residues. Germline values: CDR1 SGHRS, CDR2 YFSETQ. V dropped 1 base and J dropped 3; count of bases not matched to a gene: 7. The CDR3 loop reads CASSLTINRGTDTQYF. Here the CDR3 DNA reads TGCGCCAGCAGCTTGACGATTAACAGGGGGACAGATACGCAGTATTTT. The full variable domain, completed using reference TRBV5-1 and TRBJ2-3, is KAGVTQTPRYLIKTRGQQVTLSCSPISGHRSVSWYQQTPGQGLQFLFEYFSETQRNKGNFPGRFSGRQFSNSRSEMNVSTLELGDSALYLCASSLTINRGTDTQYFGPGTRLTVL.

The V call is TRBV5-1, the J call TRBJ2-1; TRBD1 agrees at 10 bases. The CDR3 is 15 residues long. After removal of 0 bases from V and 7 bases from J, the junction contained 4 bases not matched to a gene. Germline V CDR1 and CDR2: SGHRS, YFSETQ. CDR3 residues: CASSLGGQGINEQFF. In nucleotides, the CDR3 is TGCGCCAGCAGCTTGGGGGGACAGGGGATAAATGAGCAGTTCTTC.

This chain connects TRBV28 to TRBJ1-6, with D maybe TRBD1 (6 bases). Trimming pared 6 bases from V and 9 bases from J, leaving 18 bases between. CDR3 size: 15 residues. The germline CDR1 and CDR2 sequences are MDHEN and SYDVKM. Here the CDR3 DNA reads TGTGCCAGCAGCCCCCCGGACAGATTACTTTCACCCCTCCACTTT. Translation gives CASSPPDRLLSPLHF.

The V gene is TRBV10-3, the J gene TRBJ1-5; D perhaps matches TRBD1 (5 bases). This CDR3 spans 14 amino acids. V was pared by 3 bases and J by 1 base, with 7 bases between. The V gene's germline CDR1 is ENHRY and CDR2 SYGVKD. CDR3 region: CAISDWGSNQPQHF. The CDR3 DNA is TGTGCCATCAGTGATTGGGGGAGCAATCAGCCCCAGCATTTT.

In this sample, this clonotype turned up a few times. V is TRBV7-2 and J is TRBJ1-1; no clear D gene. The length of the CDR3 is 13 residues. Trimming removed 2 bases from V and 3 bases from J, with 7 bases in between. Germline V gives CDR1 SGHTA, CDR2 FQGNSA. The CDR3 DNA follows: TGTGCCAGCAGCTTACAGGTTTACACTGAAGCTTTCTTT. It encodes CASSLQVYTEAFF.

The CDR3 coding sequence is TGCAGTGCCGGGAGGGCAGGAATGAACACTGAAGCTTTCTTT. Translated: CSAGRAGMNTEAFF. This sequence joins TRBV20-1 and TRBJ1-1; D not certain. The CDR3 totals 14 residues. Per the germline V gene, CDR1 is DFQATT and CDR2 is SNEGSKA (reference sequence). The V end lost 6 bases, the J end lost 0 bases, and 14 bases lay between the germline ends.

The chain carries TRBV20-1 and TRBJ2-3; possibly TRBD2 for D (5 bases). Germline CDR1 and CDR2: DFQATT and SNEGSKA (reference sequence). V lost 2 bases and J 1 base, leaving 13 bases between the germline ends. The CDR3 totals 15 residues. In DNA form, the CDR3 reads TGCAGTGCTAGAATAGAGCGGAAGCGCACAGATACGCAGTATTTT. This gives the protein CSARIERKRTDTQYF.

The rearrangement joins TRBV10-3 to TRBJ1-1; D call uncertain. V lost 0 bases and J lost 4, with 12 bases in between. The V gene's germline CDR1 is ENHRY and CDR2 SYGVKD. This CDR3 contains 15 residues. The CDR3 nucleotides are TGTGCCATCAGTGAGTCGATTGGGAGTCGCACTGAAGCTTTCTTT. Translated: CAISESIGSRTEAFF.

The chain joins TRBV4-1 to TRBJ2-1, with 7 bases identical to TRBD2. Germline values: CDR1 MGHRA, CDR2 YSYEKL. The CDR3 covers 17 residues. V lost 0 bases and J lost 4; bases outside the gene matches: 9. DNA of the CDR3: TGCGCCAGCAGCCAAGATCGGAGGAGCGGGATATACAATGAGCAGTTCTTC. Protein sequence: CASSQDRRSGIYNEQFF.

The chain uses TRBV5-1 and TRBJ2-7; 8 bases match TRBD1. The ends lost 9 bases at V and 7 bases at J; junction bases unmatched: 6. The CDR3 has 11 residues. CDR1 is SGHRS and CDR2 is YFSETQ in the germline V gene. The CDR3 region is CATQGAREQYF. The CDR3 DNA reads as TGCGCCACCCAGGGGGCGCGTGAGCAGTACTTC.

The CDR3 nucleotides are TGCGCCAGCAGCCCAGGGACAGGGGGCGCGGATCAGCCCCAGCATTTT. Its protein product is CASSPGTGGADQPQHF. The chain joins TRBV5-1 to TRBJ1-5; 12 bases align to TRBD1. V lost 4 bases, J lost 5 bases, and 7 bases stayed unmatched. CDR3 length: 16 amino acids. CDR1 and CDR2 from the germline V gene are SGHRS and YFSETQ.

This clonotype showed up just a few times. This chain links TRBV10-3 with TRBJ1-2, with unresolved D. The germline V gene has CDR1 ENHRY and CDR2 SYGVKD. V lost 2 bases and J lost 2, with 15 bases in between. The CDR3 totals 16 residues. The CDR3 region has the DNA TGTGCCATCAGTGAGGGTTTGGGAAAGGGAAACTATGGCTACACCTTC. Protein: CAISEGLGKGNYGYTF.

As to this clonotype: This may come from a read error, since a much larger clone is one base off. The chain couples TRBV27 to TRBJ2-1; D perhaps matches TRBD1 (5 bases). Germline V CDR1 and CDR2: MNHEY, SMNVEV (reference sequence). CDR3 size: 16 residues. Trimming shortened V by 2 bases and J by 13 bases, and 24 bases separated the two germline ends. DNA for the CDR3: TGTGCCAGCAGTTTAAGGGGCTCTTGGTTGGTGTGGGATCAGTTCTTC. Protein sequence: CASSLRGSWLVWDQFF.

This clonotype has more than one count but fewer than ten. The chain recombines TRBV10-3 with TRBJ1-2; D perhaps matches TRBD1 (5 bases). Germline V gene data show CDR1 as ENHRY and CDR2 as SYGVKD. Between the trimmed V and J ends, which lost 4 bases and 5 bases, there was a span of 20 bases. This CDR3 has 16 amino acids. CDR3 coding DNA: TGTGCCATCAGTGCCCCAAGGCGGGACCGAGGGTATGGCTACACCTTC. It encodes CAISAPRRDRGYGYTF.

This clonotype was observed a few times. The chain is built from TRBV20-1 and TRBJ2-1; D tentatively reads TRBD1 or TRBD2 (6 bases each). Trimming pared 3 bases from V and 5 bases from J, leaving 11 bases between. The CDR3 has 13 amino acids. Germline V gives CDR1 DFQATT, CDR2 SNEGSKA (reference sequence). In DNA, the CDR3 is TGCAGTGCTAGCGGGGGACACAACAATGAGCAGTTCTTC. Its translation is CSASGGHNNEQFF.